These 25 T cell receptor beta chains came from one sample sequenced in a study of T cell repertoires in cytomegalovirus infection. In TCRdb, the reads were re-called with MiXCR into one record per CDR3 protein. The data show about 230,000 distinct CDR3 sequences, 22% seen once. Sequencing was carried out using CD8+ T cells from PBMCs. These receptors were taken from a human donor in good health (CMV status not recorded). Some clones in this sample may be carry-over from other donors' samples.

The sample holds a few counts of this clonotype. The chain has TRBV2 and TRBJ2-2; the D gene is possibly TRBD1 (6 bases). CDR3 length: 13 amino acids. CDR1 is SNHLY, CDR2 FYNNEI, per germline. V was cut by 9 bases and J by 2 bases, with 10 bases left in between. The DNA for the CDR3 is TGTGCCAGTGGGGGCCCTAACACCGGGGAGCTGTTTTTT. Translating it yields CASGGPNTGELFF.

This clonotype has at least ten counts. Here the CDR3 reads CASNSGQGFYEQYF. CDR3 coding DNA: TGTGCCAGCAATTCGGGACAGGGTTTCTACGAGCAGTACTTC. The genes are TRBV28 and TRBJ2-7; 9 bases agree with TRBD1. Germline loops: CDR1 MDHEN, CDR2 SYDVKM. V was clipped by 7 bases and J by 3 bases; unmatched bases: 7. CDR3 length equals 14 residues.

The chain is built from TRBV18 and TRBJ2-1; tentative D call: TRBD2 (6 bases). The germline gives CDR1 KGHSH, CDR2 LQKENI. The CDR3 has 15 residues. V was cut by 3 bases and J by 8 bases, with 17 bases left in between. The CDR3 protein is CASSPEDTGGDEQFF. DNA for the CDR3: TGTGCCAGCTCACCTGAGGACACCGGAGGGGATGAGCAGTTCTTC.

The CDR3 here is CASRGPGNQPQHF. CDR3 DNA: TGTGCCAGCAGGGGACCGGGCAATCAGCCCCAGCATTTT. V and J are TRBV2 and TRBJ1-5, with D possibly TRBD1 on 5 matching bases. Germline lookup yields CDR1 SNHLY and CDR2 FYNNEI. The germline V and J ends were trimmed by 6 bases and 2 bases, with 8 bases remaining between them. CDR3 length equals 13 residues.

The chain employs TRBV29-1 and TRBJ2-7; the match to TRBD1 covers 9 bases. The germline gives CDR1 SQVTM, CDR2 ANQGSEA. V trimming: 2 bases; J trimming: 7 bases; junction bases outside the gene matches: 3. The CDR3 is 12 amino acids. The CDR3 DNA follows: TGCAGCGTTGAATGGACAGGGGTTGAGCAGTACTTC. Its protein is CSVEWTGVEQYF.

This clonotype appeared many times. V usage is TRBV12-5 and J usage is TRBJ2-7, with a weak D call TRBD1 (5 bases). This CDR3 is built from 14 residues. Germline V gives CDR1 LGHNT, CDR2 FRNRAP. V was cut by 6 bases and J by 1 base, with 13 bases left in between. The CDR3 nucleotides read TGTGCTAGTGGCTACGATTACAGGTCCTACGAGCAGTACTTC. Its translation: CASGYDYRSYEQYF.

V usage is TRBV7-9 and J usage is TRBJ2-1; TRBD1 aligns across 8 bases. V was pared by 5 bases and J by 2 bases, with 8 bases of the junction left unmatched. The V gene's germline CDR1 is SEHNR and CDR2 FQNEAQ (reference sequence). This CDR3 is built from 16 residues. DNA for the CDR3: TGTGCCAGCAGCACCCCAGGGGGCAGGACCTACAATGAGCAGTTCTTC. This sequence encodes CASSTPGGRTYNEQFF.

This chain joins TRBV11-2 and TRBJ2-5, with D possibly TRBD2 on 7 matching bases. The CDR3 is 16 residues long. V was clipped by 2 bases and J by 5 bases, with 18 bases between them. Germline V gene sequence: CDR1 SGHAT, CDR2 FQNNGV. The CDR3: CASSLNWGGLSETQYF. The CDR3 region has the DNA TGTGCCAGCAGCTTAAACTGGGGGGGGCTTTCGGAGACCCAGTACTTC.

This clonotype was observed many times. The genes are TRBV7-2 and TRBJ2-1, with 8 bases identical to TRBD2. Per the germline V gene, CDR1 is SGHTA and CDR2 is FQGNSA. This CDR3 has 18 residues. J lost 3 bases, V lost 5 bases, and 15 bases had no gene match. This CDR3 is CASSPGGAGGPFYNEQFF. CDR3 bases: TGTGCCAGCAGCCCCGGTGGTGCGGGGGGCCCATTCTACAATGAGCAGTTCTTC. The full variable domain, rest sourced from reference TRBV7-2 and TRBJ2-1, is GAGVSQSPSNKVTEKGKDVELRCDPISGHTALYWYRQSLGQGLEFLIYFQGNSAPDKSGLPSDRFSAERTGGSVSTLTIQRTQQEDSAVYLCASSPGGAGGPFYNEQFFGPGTRLTVL.

The chain carries TRBV13 and TRBJ1-2, with D uncertain. The V gene lost 8 bases and the J gene lost 5 bases, with 15 bases spanning the gap. The CDR3 sequence is 13 residues long. Germline V lookup: CDR1 PRHDT, CDR2 FYEKMQ (reference sequence). CDR3 protein: CASFGEGGYGYTF. The CDR3 DNA follows: TGTGCCAGCTTTGGGGAGGGCGGATATGGCTACACCTTC. The whole variable domain, filled in from reference TRBV13 and TRBJ1-2, reads AAGVIQSPRHLIKEKRETATLKCYPIPRHDTVYWYQQGPGQDPQFLISFYEKMQSDKGSIPDRFSAQQFSDYHSELNMSSLELGDSALYFCASFGEGGYGYTFGSGTRLTVV.

The chain couples TRBV12-3 or TRBV12-4 to TRBJ2-2; the match to TRBD1 covers 7 bases. CDR3 length equals 15 residues. J lost 4 bases, V lost 4 bases, and 6 bases had no gene match. In nucleotides, the CDR3 is TGTGCCAGCAGTTCGTCCGGGGACAGCACCGGGGAGCTGTTTTTT. Residues: CASSSSGDSTGELFF.

The V call is TRBV7-3, the J call TRBJ2-3; 8 bases are shared with TRBD2. J lost 5 bases, V lost 4 bases, and 8 bases had no gene match. Germline CDR1 reads SGHTA; CDR2 reads FQGTGA. This CDR3 is 15 amino acids long. The CDR3 sequence is CASSSGGGPLDTQYF. For the CDR3, the DNA is TGTGCCAGCAGCTCAGGCGGGGGGCCCTTAGATACGCAGTATTTT.

In its sample, this clonotype was seen a few times. The gene calls are TRBV2 and TRBJ1-2, with 9 bases aligning to TRBD1. The germline gives CDR1 SNHLY, CDR2 FYNNEI. V lost 6 bases to trimming and J lost 7 bases; unmatched junction nucleotides: 12. There are 15 residues in the CDR3. The CDR3: CASRGIMGQGRGYTF. DNA of the CDR3: TGTGCCAGCAGGGGGATAATGGGACAGGGACGTGGCTACACCTTC.

The chain links TRBV28 to TRBJ1-2; tentatively, D is TRBD1 (6 bases). Trimming pared 7 bases from V and 8 bases from J, leaving 20 bases between. Germline-derived CDR1 and CDR2 are MDHEN and SYDVKM. The CDR3 consists of 14 residues. The CDR3 bases are TGTGCCAGCACTCACATGGGGGGGGCTGAAGGCTACACCTTC. This translates into CASTHMGGAEGYTF.

This clonotype was seen many times. The chain combines TRBV7-9 with TRBJ1-1; D not resolved. The CDR3 consists of 15 residues. V lost 3 bases, J lost 0 bases, and 11 bases lay in between. Looked up from germline, CDR1 is SEHNR and CDR2 is FQNEAQ (reference sequence). In DNA form, the CDR3 reads TGTGCCAGCAGCTTTACAGCAGTCATGAACACTGAAGCTTTCTTT. It encodes CASSFTAVMNTEAFF.

This clonotype was observed many times. The CDR3 bases are TGTGCCAGTAGTCCGCCGACATATGAGCAGTTCTTC. Translated: CASSPPTYEQFF. The chain carries TRBV19 and TRBJ2-1; no definite D call. Trimming took off 5 bases at V and 8 bases at J, with 10 bases between the two ends. The CDR3 is 12 residues long. Germline V gives CDR1 LNHDA, CDR2 SQIVND (reference sequence).

This clonotype was observed many times. This chain uses TRBV10-3 with TRBJ2-7, with D perhaps given as TRBD1 or TRBD2 (5 bases each). This CDR3 region has 14 residues. V dropped 6 bases and J dropped 6 bases, with 18 bases sitting between them. Germline V gene sequence: CDR1 ENHRY, CDR2 SYGVKD. CDR3 DNA sequence: TGTGCCATCAGCTACCGGGACGATCCCTTCGAGCAGTACTTC. Amino acid sequence: CAISYRDDPFEQYF.

The J gene is TRBJ2-1, the V gene TRBV20-1; 15 positions match TRBD2. Germline loops: CDR1 DFQATT, CDR2 SNEGSKA (reference sequence). The V gene end was trimmed by 7 bases and the J gene end by 0 bases; junction bases not matched to a gene: 13. The CDR3 sequence is 19 residues long. The CDR3 DNA is TGCAGTGGGGTACACCAGGGACTAGCGGGGGGTAGCTCCTACAATGAGCAGTTCTTC. It specifies CSGVHQGLAGGSSYNEQFF.

This rearrangement joins TRBV5-6 to TRBJ2-7; either TRBD1 or TRBD2 may supply D (5 bases each). V dropped 5 bases and J dropped 3 bases, with 15 bases sitting between them. The CDR3 contains 14 residues. CDR1 is SGHDT, CDR2 YYEEEE, per germline. The CDR3 protein is CASSFGGDYYEQYF. For the CDR3, the DNA is TGTGCCAGCAGTTTTGGGGGAGATTACTACGAGCAGTACTTC.

This clonotype has just a few counts. V gene TRBV7-9 combines with J gene TRBJ1-4, with unresolved D. The V gene lost 8 bases and the J gene lost 1 base, with 8 bases spanning the gap. The CDR3 loop spans 13 amino acids. CDR1 and CDR2 (germline): SEHNR, FQNEAQ (reference sequence). CDR3 protein: CASSTRTNEKLFF. In DNA, the CDR3 is TGTGCCAGCTCGACACGAACTAATGAAAAACTGTTTTTT.

This clonotype showed up many times. The rearrangement links TRBV7-9 to TRBJ2-3, with D tentatively TRBD2 (6 bases). This CDR3 is 14 amino acids long. The germline CDR1 and CDR2 sequences are SEHNR and FQNEAQ (reference sequence). The ends were cut back, 3 bases at V and 0 bases at J, with 7 bases in the middle. CDR3 nucleotide sequence: TGTGCCAGCAGCTTGGAGGGTAGCACAGATACGCAGTATTTT. It specifies CASSLEGSTDTQYF. Variable domain in full (rest from reference TRBV7-9 and TRBJ2-3): DTGVSQNPRHKITKRGQNVTFRCDPISEHNRLYWYRQTLGQGPEFLTYFQNEAQLEKSRLLSDRFSAERPKGSFSTLEIQRTEQGDSAMYLCASSLEGSTDTQYFGPGTRLTVL.

This clonotype was seen a single time. This rearrangement joins TRBV12-3 or TRBV12-4 to TRBJ2-1; a possible D gene is TRBD2 (6 bases). Deletions cut 10 bases from V and 3 bases from J, with 16 bases between. This CDR3 comprises 14 residues. The CDR3 region is CATGTGGSYNEQFF. DNA for the CDR3: TGTGCCACCGGGACTGGGGGGAGCTACAATGAGCAGTTCTTC.

The DNA of the CDR3 is TGCAGCGTTCGACTACCTACTTACAATGAGCAGTTCTTC. Amino acid sequence: CSVRLPTYNEQFF. The rearrangement joins TRBV29-1 to TRBJ2-1, with TRBD2 as a possible D gene (5 bases). CDR1 and CDR2 (germline): SQVTM, ANQGSEA. V lost 5 bases to trimming and J lost 4 bases, with 12 bases between them. The CDR3 is 13 residues long.

This clonotype was observed many times. This chain uses TRBV6-1 with TRBJ2-2; D is uncertain. Between the trimmed V and J ends, which lost 2 bases and 1 base, there was a span of 5 bases. The CDR3 is made up of 14 amino acids. CDR1 and CDR2 from the germline V gene are MNHNS and SASEGT. The CDR3 nucleotides read TGTGCCAGCAGTGAATGGGAGAACACCGGGGAGCTGTTTTTT. Amino acid sequence: CASSEWENTGELFF.

This clonotype was picked up many times. The gene calls are TRBV7-2 and TRBJ2-7; D possibly matches TRBD1 or TRBD2 (5 bases each). CDR1 is SGHTA, CDR2 FQGNSA, per germline. The CDR3 consists of 14 residues. The germline V and J ends were trimmed by 0 bases and 4 bases, with 10 bases remaining between them. The CDR3 DNA sequence: TGTGCCAGCAGCTTAGCGCCAGGGAGTTACGAGCAGTACTTC. Translating it yields CASSLAPGSYEQYF.